This TCR beta chain stems from a study of blood T cell repertoires in COVID-19. At the level of the study: Nucleic acid was either cDNA or gDNA, and it came from T cells, B-cell-depleted T cells, or PBMCs.

Participant-reported clinical history was the basis for cohort assignment. Exposed enrollees had met someone with a PCR-confirmed or clinician-diagnosed COVID-19 case at some point within the 2 weeks before study entry. Methods used by the authors: Estimation of nucleated cell counts was performed using reference gene primer amplification. The data were produced by immunoSEQ multiplex PCR, yet TCRdb's version contains in-frame clones alone and is incomplete. D and trimming come from the DNA, and the V and J calls and clone size come from that table. The sample has more than 300,000 clones; about 89% are singletons. The sequenced material came from PBMCs or T cells enriched from blood (not recorded which). The TCR comes from a woman in her forties who had been exposed to COVID-19.

This CDR3 is CASSTRQGRRDGNTIYF. CDR3 in DNA: TGTGCCAGCAGCACCCGACAGGGGCGAAGGGATGGAAACACCATATATTTT. The gene calls are TRBV7-2 and TRBJ1-3; 8 bases fit TRBD1. The germline V gene encodes CDR1 SGHTA and CDR2 FQGNSA. The length of the CDR3 is 17 residues. The junction had 12 bases not matched to a gene; V was cut back by 5 bases and J by 3 bases.